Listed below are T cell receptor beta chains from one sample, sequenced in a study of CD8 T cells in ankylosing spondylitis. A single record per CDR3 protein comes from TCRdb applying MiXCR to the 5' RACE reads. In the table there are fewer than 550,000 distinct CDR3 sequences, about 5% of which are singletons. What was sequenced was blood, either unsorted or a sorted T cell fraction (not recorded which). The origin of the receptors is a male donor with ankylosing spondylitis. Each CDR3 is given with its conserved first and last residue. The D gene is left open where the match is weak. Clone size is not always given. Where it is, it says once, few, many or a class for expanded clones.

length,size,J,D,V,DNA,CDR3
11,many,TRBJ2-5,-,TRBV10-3,TGTGCCATCAGGGTAGGATGGACCCAGTACTTC,CAIRVGWTQYF
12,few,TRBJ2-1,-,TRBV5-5,TGTGCCAGCCGAATAGAAAACAATGAGCAGTTCTTC,CASRIENNEQFF
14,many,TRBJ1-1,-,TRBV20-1,TGCAGTGCTCAGATTCCGACGGGGAACACTGAAGCTTTCTTT,CSAQIPTGNTEAFF
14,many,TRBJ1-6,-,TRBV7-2,TGTGCCAGCAGCTTAGGGACTTATAATTCACCCCTCCACTTT,CASSLGTYNSPLHF
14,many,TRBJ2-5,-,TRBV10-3,TGTGCCATCAGTGAGTCGAGGGGCAGGGAGACCCAGTACTTC,CAISESRGRETQYF
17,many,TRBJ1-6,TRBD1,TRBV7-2,TGTGCCAGCAGCCGAGGGACAGCGGAATCCTATAATTCACCCCTCCACTTT,CASSRGTAESYNSPLHF
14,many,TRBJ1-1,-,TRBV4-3,TGCGCCAGCAGTCAAGATACGGGGAACACTGAAGCTTTCTTT,CASSQDTGNTEAFF
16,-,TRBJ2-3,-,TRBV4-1,TGCGCCAGCAGCCCTGTACAGGGTGGTAAGACAGATACGCAGTATTTT,CASSPVQGGKTDTQYF
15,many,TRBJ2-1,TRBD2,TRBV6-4,TGTGCCAGCAGTGAAGGGACTAGCGGCTACAATGAGCAGTTCTTC,CASSEGTSGYNEQFF
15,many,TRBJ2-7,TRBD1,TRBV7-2,TGTGCCAGCAGCTTAGCGGGACAGGGGGCCTACGAGCAGTACTTC,CASSLAGQGAYEQYF
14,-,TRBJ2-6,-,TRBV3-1,TGTGCCAGCAGCCAAGCTGGAGGGGCCAACGTCCTGACTTTC,CASSQAGGANVLTF
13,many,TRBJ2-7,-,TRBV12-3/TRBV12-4,TGTGCCAGCAGTTTTATTGCTTCCTACGAGCAGTACTTC,CASSFIASYEQYF
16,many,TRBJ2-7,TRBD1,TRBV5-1,TGCGCCAGCAGCCTAAACGGACAGGGCTTCGGATACGAGCAGTACTTC,CASSLNGQGFGYEQYF
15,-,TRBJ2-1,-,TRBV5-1,TGCGCCAGCAGCACCTCAGCCGGGGAATACAATGAGCAGTTCTTC,CASSTSAGEYNEQFF
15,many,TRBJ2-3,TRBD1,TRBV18,TGTGCCAGCTCACCCCTCGGGACAGGGGAAGATACGCAGTATTTT,CASSPLGTGEDTQYF
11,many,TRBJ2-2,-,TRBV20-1,TGCAGTGCTCCGAACACCGGGGAGCTGTTTTTT,CSAPNTGELFF
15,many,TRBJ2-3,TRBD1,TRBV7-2,TGTGCCAGCAGCCTAGACAGGGATGGCACAGATACGCAGTATTTT,CASSLDRDGTDTQYF
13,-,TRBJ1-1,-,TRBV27,TGTGCCAGCAGTTTAGGAAGGCGGACTGAAGCTTTCTTT,CASSLGRRTEAFF
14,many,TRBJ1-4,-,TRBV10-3,TGTGCCATCAGTGAGTCGGGACGGGATGAAAAACTGTTTTTT,CAISESGRDEKLFF
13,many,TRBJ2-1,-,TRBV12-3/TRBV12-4,TGTGCCAGCAGGTGGACAGAGTACAATGAGCAGTTCTTC,CASRWTEYNEQFF
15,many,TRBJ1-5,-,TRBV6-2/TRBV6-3,TGTGCCAGCAGTTACTCTATAACAGGGAATCAGCCCCAGCATTTT,CASSYSITGNQPQHF
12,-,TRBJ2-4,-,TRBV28,TGTGCCAGCAGTGAGAACGGAGGGGATCAGTACTTC,CASSENGGDQYF
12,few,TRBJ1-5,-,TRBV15,TGTGCCACCAGCCGAGCGTATCAGCCCCAGCATTTT,CATSRAYQPQHF
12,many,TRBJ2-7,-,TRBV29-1,TGCAGCGTTTCAACAGACCGATACGAGCAGTACTTC,CSVSTDRYEQYF
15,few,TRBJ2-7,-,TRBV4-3,TGCGCCAGCAGCCAAGGCTTACTGGGGTTTTACGAGCAGTACTTC,CASSQGLLGFYEQYF
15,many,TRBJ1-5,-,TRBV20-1,TGCAGTGCTAGAGATCAGTCGGTCCTCAATCAGCCCCAGCATTTT,CSARDQSVLNQPQHF
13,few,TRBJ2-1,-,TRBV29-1,TGCAGCGTTGAAGGAGCGGTCTACAATGAGCAGTTCTTC,CSVEGAVYNEQFF
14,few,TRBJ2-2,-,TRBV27,TGTGCCAGTTGGGGGGACCCTTACACCGGGGAGCTGTTTTTT,CASWGDPYTGELFF
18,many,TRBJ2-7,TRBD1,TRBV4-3,TGCGCCAGCAGCCAGGGTTCCCCCGGGACAGGGTTGGCCTACGAGCAGTACTTC,CASSQGSPGTGLAYEQYF
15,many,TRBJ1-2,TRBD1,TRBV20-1,TGCAGTGCTAGAGACCCCCAGGGGGCAACTTCTGGCTACACCTTC,CSARDPQGATSGYTF
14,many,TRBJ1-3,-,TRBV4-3,TGCGCCAGCAGCCAGTGGGGTGACGGAAACACCATATATTTT,CASSQWGDGNTIYF
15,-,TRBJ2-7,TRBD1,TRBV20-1,TGCAGTGCTGGTCCCCGGGACAGGGGGCTTGACGAGCAGTACTTC,CSAGPRDRGLDEQYF
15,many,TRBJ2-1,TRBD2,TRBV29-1,TGCAGCGTCGCAAAGGGACTAGCGGGAGGGAATGAGCAGTTCTTC,CSVAKGLAGGNEQFF
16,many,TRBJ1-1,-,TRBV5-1,TGCGCCAGCAGCTTGAGGAGTTCCGGTTCGAACACTGAAGCTTTCTTT,CASSLRSSGSNTEAFF
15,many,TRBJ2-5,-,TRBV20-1,TGCAGTGCCCCGGCCCCAATACCTTTGCAAGAGACCCAGTACTTC,CSAPAPIPLQETQYF
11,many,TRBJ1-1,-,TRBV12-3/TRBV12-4,TGTGCCAGCAGTTCCGTGGGGAAAGCTTTCTTT,CASSSVGKAFF
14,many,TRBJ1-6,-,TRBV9,TGTGCCAGCAATCGCCGGGGTTTCAATTCACCCCTCCACTTT,CASNRRGFNSPLHF
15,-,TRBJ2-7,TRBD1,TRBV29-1,TGCAGCGCCGTCCTACCGGGACAGGGGGCCTACGAGCAGTACTTC,CSAVLPGQGAYEQYF
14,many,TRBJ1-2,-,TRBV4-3,TGCGCCAGCAGCCAAGGGGGAGTCGCCCGAGGCTACACCTTC,CASSQGGVARGYTF
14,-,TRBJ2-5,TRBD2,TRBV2,TGTGCCAGCACACCTGGACTAGTTCAAGAGACCCAGTACTTC,CASTPGLVQETQYF
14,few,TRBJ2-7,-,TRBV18,TGTGCCAGCTCCGACCGCCTGACATCTAACGAGCAGTACTTC,CASSDRLTSNEQYF
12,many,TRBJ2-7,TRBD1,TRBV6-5,TGTGCCAGCAGACATACAGGGGTCGAGCAGTACTTC,CASRHTGVEQYF
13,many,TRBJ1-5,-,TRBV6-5,TGTGCCAGCAGTACCGACCCGAATCAGCCCCAGCATTTT,CASSTDPNQPQHF
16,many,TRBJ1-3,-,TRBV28,TGTGCCAGCACCGTACTCGACCGACCCTCTGGAAACACCATATATTTT,CASTVLDRPSGNTIYF
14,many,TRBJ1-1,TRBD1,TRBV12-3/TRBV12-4,TGTGCCAGCAGTATAGGACAGGGGGACACTGAAGCTTTCTTT,CASSIGQGDTEAFF
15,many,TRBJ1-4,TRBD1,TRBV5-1,TGCGCCAGCAGCTTGGAGGGGGCGACCCCTGAAAAACTGTTTTTT,CASSLEGATPEKLFF
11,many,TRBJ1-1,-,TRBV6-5,TGTGCCAGCAGTTATAGGACTGAAGCTTTCTTT,CASSYRTEAFF
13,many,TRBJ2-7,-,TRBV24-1,TGTGCCACCAGTGACACAACAGCGTACGAGCAGTACTTC,CATSDTTAYEQYF
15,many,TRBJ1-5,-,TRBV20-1,TGCAGTGCTAGAGACCCCGGGGCCGGCAATCAGCCCCAGCATTTT,CSARDPGAGNQPQHF
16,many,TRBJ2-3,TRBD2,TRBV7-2,TGTGCCAGCAGCTTATTTCTAGCGGGAGTAGCAGATACGCAGTATTTT,CASSLFLAGVADTQYF
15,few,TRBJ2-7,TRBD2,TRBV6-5,TGTGCCAGCAGTTCGCGGACTAGCGGGTACTACGAGCAGTACTTC,CASSSRTSGYYEQYF
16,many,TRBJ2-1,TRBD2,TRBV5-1,TGCGCCAGCAGCTTTTTAGCGGGGAGCTCCTACAATGAGCAGTTCTTC,CASSFLAGSSYNEQFF
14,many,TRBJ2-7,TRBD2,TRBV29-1,TGCAGCGTGGGGACTAGCGGGGGGCCCCTCGAGCAGTACTTC,CSVGTSGGPLEQYF
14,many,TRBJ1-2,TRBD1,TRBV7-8,TGTGCCAGCAGCTCCGGGACAGGGCTCTTGTTAGGCACCTTC,CASSSGTGLLLGTF
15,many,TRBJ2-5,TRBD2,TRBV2,TGTGCCAGCAGTCTGACTAGCGGGGAGATTCAGACCCAGTACTTC,CASSLTSGEIQTQYF